The clone carrying this TCR beta chain was counted only a few times. Unique molecular identifiers were used in preparing the TCRbeta library. Each CDR3 protein is one row after TCRdb ran MiXCR on the PCR reads. The sample includes approximately 350,000 distinct CDR3 sequences, roughly 14% of them seen just once. This entry is derived from a study of T-cell reconstitution after alpha-beta-depleted transplantation in children. CDR1 is SEHNR, CDR2 FQNEAQ, per germline (reference sequence). This CDR3 contains 15 residues. V dropped 2 bases and J dropped 1 base, with 11 bases sitting between them. The source of this sequence is a human donor who donated a stem cell graft to a child with Fanconi anemia. The chain couples TRBV7-9 to TRBJ1-1, with D uncertain. Specimen: PBMCs, collected from the stem cell graft. CDR3 loop: CASSLNSDPNTEAFF. DNA for the CDR3: TGTGCCAGCAGCTTAAATTCGGATCCGAACACTGAAGCTTTCTTT.